The following is a T cell receptor (beta chain) sequence with its context. What it recognizes is unknown. The ends were cut back, 6 bases at V and 9 bases at J, with 18 bases in the middle. The germline V gene has CDR1 MGHDK and CDR2 SYGVNS. CDR3 size: 14 residues. The source of the sample is a study of breast tumors, draining lymph nodes, adjacent tissues. TCRdb reprocessed the multiplex PCR reads via MiXCR and lists one record per CDR3 protein. The table shows around 130,000 distinct CDR3 sequences, with 21% occurring only once. Study findings and constraints: That most tumor T cells come from lymph nodes remained unproven. Compared with lymph nodes, tumors were less diverse; compared with nontumor tissue, more. Luminal-like breast cancer showed significantly greater tumor-nontumor repertoire similarity than basal-like breast cancer did. The data were judged consistent with most tumor T cells coming from lymph node and expanding in tumor.

Breast cancer patients provided tissue from their axillary draining lymph nodes. The source is a female donor with breast cancer. Some clones in this sample may be carry-over from other donors' samples. Material for sequencing was axillary lymph node tissue. J is TRBJ2-1 and V is TRBV25-1; D perhaps matches TRBD2 (6 bases). CDR3 loop: CASSDARAGSEQFF. In DNA, the CDR3 is TGTGCCAGCAGCGACGCGAGGGCGGGAAGTGAGCAGTTCTTC.